A selection of T cell receptor beta chains follows, all from one sample in a study of resident and recirculating memory T cells in vitiligo. Measured with immunoSEQ multiplex PCR; TCRdb has only the in-frame clones, and not every one. Of around 70,000 clones detected, more than 85% appear once; the ten largest clones hold about 4.9%. Sequences were obtained from blood. The source is a male donor with vitiligo. The CDR3 runs from the conserved cysteine through the conserved F or W. Some rows have no size entry. The others give once, few or many, or a class for an expanded clone.

clone size,V gene,CDR3 protein
once,TRBV5-1,CASSLDGPGQISGNTIYF
.,TRBV15,CATSRDGDRVNQPQHF
once,TRBV4-3,CASSHLSGGPNIQYF
.,TRBV5-1,CASSLAIQETQYF
once,TRBV4-1,CASSQDNRGSYGYTF
.,TRBV2,CASTLQGNEKLFF
.,TRBV29-1,CSAAGERGAYGYTF
.,TRBV2,CASRQSNQPQHF
.,TRBV4-1,CASSQESAGAASNEQFF
once,TRBV2,CASSEGEGLSPLHF
.,TRBV11-3,CASSLEADTEAFF
.,TRBV25-1,CASSATGAAYGYTF
.,TRBV19,CASSRTSGTDTQYF
few,TRBV7-2,CASSPRSGAMNTGELFF
.,TRBV27,CASSGTGGTYEQYF
.,TRBV5-4,CASSGRDRGYNEQFF
.,TRBV19,CASSIAGGLAYEQYF
.,TRBV7-6,CASSLALLLAGGFSPRKDTQYF
.,TRBV9,CASSVGGAGTQEYF
.,TRBV11-2,CASSRDKYEQYF
.,TRBV4-2,CASSPSGRSPSVPGTVRGEQFF
few,TRBV5-1,CASSPQASSYNSPLHF
.,TRBV30,CAWSRSGTTYEQYF
.,TRBV7-2,CASSSGQVDVSGYTF
.,TRBV6-1,CASSEDWNTEAFF
.,TRBV6-6,CASSSSGTGDVQTQYF
.,TRBV6-5,CASSRGSYNEQFF
.,TRBV7-3,CASSLRGGGAARANVLTF
.,TRBV5-1,CASSLAKWHRDVRHYDYGYTF
.,TRBV28,CASSTLLGAYNSPLHF
.,TRBV6-4,CASSVSWAGGRDTQYF
.,TRBV9,CASSVAQTGGEAFF
.,TRBV7-2,CASSPGERGNNEQFF
.,TRBV18,CASSPRIRDRNTDTQYF
.,TRBV9,CASRDGGGYTF
.,TRBV28,CASSQTAYEQYF
.,TRBV6-4,CASSDSAGGSTDTQYF
.,TRBV5-6,CASSFAISSTDTQYF
.,TRBV5-6,CASSSGTTKETQYF
once,TRBV9,CASSAGTESNQPQHF
.,TRBV28,CASSDRIMETQYF
.,TRBV29-1,CSVEWIRVGLHNEQFF
.,TRBV28,CASSLVERGYEQYF
.,TRBV6-1,CASSLGRGEQYF